The T cell receptor beta chain described here comes from a study of blood T cell repertoires in COVID-19. Study as a whole: Italy, Spain and the United States were the sources of the convalescent and acute COVID-19 samples.

Per germline, CDR1 SGHRS and CDR2 YFSETQ. Trimming took 7 bases from V and 4 from J; bases not matched to a gene: 5. The CDR3 has 13 amino acids. This clone was seen only a few times. Methods used by the authors: From reference gene primer amplification, estimates of nucleated cell counts were derived. Measured with immunoSEQ multiplex PCR; TCRdb has only the in-frame clones, and not every one. V and J calls and clone size are those listed in that table; D and trimming were worked out from the DNA. The sample records 76,000 or so clones, roughly nine tenths being singletons. The TCR sequence derives from an elderly man in a cohort sampled during active COVID-19. The chain uses TRBV5-1 and TRBJ2-1, with 7 nucleotides matching TRBD1. Source material: peripheral blood. CDR3 sequence: CASWPGGYNEQFF. The CDR3 nucleotides are TGCGCCAGCTGGCCAGGGGGATACAATGAGCAGTTCTTC.